One sample yielded the 22 T cell receptor beta chains listed below, sequenced in a study of T cell changes during pregnancy in multiple sclerosis (dated by TCRdb to about 2019). Libraries came from the immunoSEQ multiplex PCR assay. TCRdb took over this immuneACCESS table, retaining in-frame rearrangements with V and J assigned. Such tables are incomplete; in checked studies, under half of the missing clones stem from an unresolved V gene, and the remainder is unexplained. For this sample there are 40,000 or so clones; roughly 90% appear just once. About 5.3% of the sample rests with the top ten. Sample: peripheral blood, taken in the third trimester of pregnancy. The receptors were gathered from a female donor in good health, enrolled as a control in a pregnancy study.

V is TRBV6-5 and J is TRBJ2-7; 9 nucleotides line up with TRBD1. This CDR3 region has 12 residues. The J segment lost 6 bases and the V segment lost 5 bases, leaving 2 bases of the junction unmatched. The germline V gene has CDR1 MNHEY and CDR2 SVGAGI. CDR3 sequence reads: CASSRTGAEQYF. CDR3 in DNA: TGTGCCAGCAGTAGGACAGGGGCCGAGCAGTACTTC.

The chain carries TRBV10-1 and TRBJ1-1; TRBD1 aligns across 8 bases. CDR1 and CDR2 from the germline V gene are WNHNN and SYGVQD (reference sequence). CDR3 length: 17 amino acids. V trimming: 6 bases; J trimming: 3 bases; junction bases outside the gene matches: 15. Here the CDR3 reads CASRQDRGGLVDTEAFF. CDR3 sequence (DNA): TGCGCCAGCAGACAAGACAGGGGAGGGCTGGTGGACACTGAAGCTTTCTTT.

This chain links TRBV6-6 with TRBJ2-7, with 7 bases aligning to TRBD1. The V gene's germline CDR1 is MNHNY and CDR2 SVGAGI (reference sequence). Trimming removed 4 bases from V and 2 bases from J; junction bases left unmatched: 2. The CDR3 covers 13 residues. Written as DNA, the CDR3 is TGTGCCAGCAGTTGGGACAGTACCTACGAGCAGTACTTC. It encodes CASSWDSTYEQYF.

This sequence joins TRBV5-1 and TRBJ2-7; D gene ambiguous. Germline V gives CDR1 SGHRS, CDR2 YFSETQ. Deletions cut 0 bases from V and 0 bases from J, with 7 bases between. The CDR3 has 14 amino acids. The CDR3 is CASSLGRSSYEQYF. The CDR3 DNA follows: TGCGCCAGCAGCTTGGGACGGAGCTCCTACGAGCAGTACTTC.

The V gene is TRBV4-3, the J gene TRBJ2-5; the match to TRBD1 covers 8 bases. With 1 base clipped from V and 5 bases from J, the junction kept 9 bases outside the gene matches. The V gene's germline CDR1 is LGHNA and CDR2 YSLEER. The CDR3 contains 16 residues. CDR3: CASSQAGQGSGETQYF. The CDR3 nucleotides are TGCGCCAGCAGCCAAGCTGGACAGGGAAGCGGGGAGACCCAGTACTTC.

This chain uses TRBV11-2 with TRBJ1-1; D gene uncertain. This CDR3 has 13 residues. V was shortened by 0 bases and J by 5 bases, with 7 bases between the two germline ends. The germline V gene has CDR1 SGHAT and CDR2 FQNNGV. The CDR3 region has the DNA TGTGCCAGCAGCTTAGACAGTTTGACTGAAGCTTTCTTT. Protein: CASSLDSLTEAFF.

This chain connects TRBV4-3 to TRBJ2-1; TRBD1 might be the D (5 bases). The V gene's germline CDR1 is LGHNA and CDR2 YSLEER. Trimming stripped 0 bases from V and 6 bases from J, with 18 bases between. The CDR3 is 17 amino acids. CDR3 residues: CASSQDRSGFRTNEQFF. CDR3 nucleotide sequence: TGCGCCAGCAGCCAAGATCGGTCAGGGTTCAGGACCAATGAGCAGTTCTTC.

This clone was picked up one time. The chain has TRBV6-1 and TRBJ2-6; TRBD1 agrees at 7 bases. The CDR3 has 16 residues. V shed 2 bases and J 1 base; nucleotides not matched to a gene: 2. Germline values: CDR1 MNHNS, CDR2 SASEGT. The CDR3 DNA reads as TGTGCCAGCAGTGAACAGACAGGGTCTGGGGCCAACGTCCTGACTTTC. Amino acids: CASSEQTGSGANVLTF.

This clone was picked up one time. The V call is TRBV7-9, the J call TRBJ2-1, with 8 bases fitting TRBD2. Germline V CDR1 and CDR2: SEHNR, FQNEAQ (reference sequence). J was trimmed by 7 bases and V by 8 bases; bases with no gene match: 1. The CDR3 is 11 amino acids. Here the CDR3 DNA reads TGTGCCAGCTCGGGGGGGAATGAGCAGTTCTTC. This codes for CASSGGNEQFF.

CDR3 sequence: CASRGGESGYTF. CDR3 sequence (DNA): TGTGCCAGCAGAGGGGGGGAAAGCGGCTACACCTTC. V is TRBV14 and J is TRBJ1-2, with D possibly TRBD1 on 6 matching bases. The CDR3 loop spans 12 amino acids. CDR1 and CDR2 from the germline V gene are SGHDN and FVKESK. Trimming removed 6 bases at V and 8 bases at J, with 13 bases between.

The chain joins TRBV2 to TRBJ2-1, with a possible D match to TRBD2 (6 bases). CDR1 SNHLY and CDR2 FYNNEI come from the germline V gene. The CDR3 spans 16 residues. Trimming removed 1 base from V and 3 bases from J, with 13 bases in between. The DNA for the CDR3 is TGTGCCAGCAGTGAAGAGGCGGGGTCCTTCTACAATGAGCAGTTCTTC. Amino acids: CASSEEAGSFYNEQFF.

This clone was counted once. The chain is built from TRBV19 and TRBJ2-6, with a weak D call TRBD1 (5 bases). The germline V gene has CDR1 LNHDA and CDR2 SQIVND (reference sequence). The CDR3 sequence is 14 residues long. V lost 7 bases and J 4 bases, leaving 11 bases between the germline ends. DNA of the CDR3: TGTGCCAGTAAGCAGGGCTCCGGGGCCAACGTCCTGACTTTC. This encodes CASKQGSGANVLTF. The full variable domain, in which reference TRBV19 and TRBJ2-6 provide the parts outside the CDR3, is DGGITQSPKYLFRKEGQNVTLSCEQNLNHDAMYWYRQDPGQGLRLIYYSQIVNDFQKGDIAEGYSVSREKKESFPLTVTSAQKNPTAFYLCASKQGSGANVLTFGAGSRLTVL.

The chain recombines TRBV18 with TRBJ1-3; TRBD1 agrees at 8 bases. Germline V lookup: CDR1 KGHSH, CDR2 LQKENI. CDR3 length: 16 amino acids. V trimming: 3 bases; J trimming: 0 bases; junction bases outside the gene matches: 4. CDR3 in DNA: TGTGCCAGCTCACCCTCAACAGGGGGCTCTGGAAACACCATATATTTT. It codes for CASSPSTGGSGNTIYF.

The rearrangement links TRBV2 to TRBJ1-1; 12 bases align to TRBD1. J gave up 3 bases and V 6 bases, and 5 bases lay outside the gene matches. CDR3 length: 15 amino acids. Germline CDR1 and CDR2: SNHLY and FYNNEI. The CDR3 protein is CASRGTGGVHTEAFF. The CDR3 DNA is TGTGCCAGCAGGGGGACAGGGGGCGTACACACTGAAGCTTTCTTT.

The V and J genes are TRBV29-1 and TRBJ1-1; perhaps TRBD1 as D (5 bases). Trimming took 7 bases from V and 5 from J, leaving 14 bases between them. Germline lookup yields CDR1 SQVTM and CDR2 ANQGSEA. This CDR3 spans 12 amino acids. The CDR3 is CSAHSGYTEAFF. The CDR3 DNA is TGCAGCGCCCATTCAGGGTATACTGAAGCTTTCTTT.

The J gene is TRBJ2-5, the V gene TRBV27; 11 positions match TRBD1. CDR1 and CDR2 (germline): MNHEY, SMNVEV (reference sequence). Germline trimming cut 7 bases from V and 3 bases from J; bases unmatched to any gene: 1. The CDR3 runs 13 residues. CDR3 protein: CASTGQGEETQYF. The DNA for the CDR3 is TGTGCCAGCACGGGACAGGGGGAAGAGACCCAGTACTTC.

This clone was recorded once. In DNA form, the CDR3 reads TGTGCCAGCAGCCAAGAGACCACCGCCAGGGGCCTAATAAGCTCTGGAAACACCATATATTTT. Protein sequence: CASSQETTARGLISSGNTIYF. This chain uses TRBV4-2 with TRBJ1-3, with a tentative D call TRBD1 (6 bases). This CDR3 comprises 21 residues. V lost 0 bases and J 0 bases, leaving 24 bases between the germline ends. Germline loops: CDR1 LGHNA, CDR2 YNFKEQ.

V usage is TRBV6-1 and J usage is TRBJ2-1; D may be TRBD2 (5 bases). Trimming took off 1 base at V and 0 bases at J, with 7 bases between the two ends. The CDR3 is 15 residues long. Germline CDR1 MNHNS, CDR2 SASEGT. This CDR3 reads CASSEDSDSYNEQFF. The CDR3 coding sequence is TGTGCCAGCAGTGAAGATAGCGACTCCTACAATGAGCAGTTCTTC.

The chain carries TRBV6-5 and TRBJ2-2; 8 bases are a match to TRBD2. Germline assignment: CDR1 MNHEY and CDR2 SVGAGI. CDR3 size: 14 residues. The J segment lost 4 bases and the V segment lost 8 bases, leaving 6 bases of the junction unmatched. The CDR3 region is CASQAGVVTGELFF. The DNA for the CDR3 is TGTGCCAGCCAAGCGGGAGTTGTCACCGGGGAGCTGTTTTTT.

The chain links TRBV6-5 to TRBJ2-2; a weak D match, TRBD2 (5 bases). The V end lost 5 bases, the J end lost 6 bases, and 13 bases lay between the germline ends. CDR1 and CDR2 from the germline V gene are MNHEY and SVGAGI. This CDR3 region has 14 residues. The chain's CDR3 is CASSRTHAAGELFF. CDR3 bases: TGTGCCAGCAGTCGGACTCACGCGGCCGGGGAGCTGTTTTTT.

V gene TRBV11-2 combines with J gene TRBJ2-1; D is ambiguous. The CDR3 runs to 16 residues. V lost 5 bases and J lost 2, with 16 bases in between. CDR1 and CDR2 (germline): SGHAT, FQNNGV. The CDR3 is CASSLNRLAAYNEQFF. The DNA for the CDR3 is TGTGCCAGCAGCCTAAACCGACTTGCCGCCTACAATGAGCAGTTCTTC.

CDR3 sequence reads: CAWSVGAGNEKLFF. The CDR3, as DNA: TGTGCCTGGAGTGTAGGTGCGGGAAATGAAAAACTGTTTTTT. V usage is TRBV30 and J usage is TRBJ1-4; D uncertain. The V end was cut by 0 bases, the J end by 5 bases, with 10 bases between. CDR1 GTSNPN and CDR2 SVGIG come from the germline V gene (reference sequence). This CDR3 is built from 14 residues.